The 13 T cell receptor beta chains below were found in one sample sequenced in a study of sequential checkpoint blockade in melanoma. Assay: immunoSEQ multiplex PCR; the TCRdb copy retains only in-frame clones and omits some. This sample has 4,000 or so clones, with roughly 23% found just once. The treatment was: randomized to nivolumab then ipilimumab (arm A) or the reverse (arm B). The source was tumor tissue (inferred from file names), collected from a patient given nivolumab and ipilimumab in sequence. These receptors all stem from a human donor with melanoma.

The sample holds a few counts of this clone. The rearrangement joins TRBV11-3 to TRBJ2-1, with no clear D. The CDR3 loop spans 14 amino acids. Trimming cost V 3 bases and J 0 bases, with 6 bases left between them. CDR1 SGHNT and CDR2 YENEEA come from the germline V gene. The CDR3 region has the DNA TGTGCCAGCAGCTTGCTACCCTCCTACAATGAGCAGTTCTTC. Its protein product is CASSLLPSYNEQFF.

This clone has only a few counts. This chain joins TRBV6-7 and TRBJ1-1, with 7 bases identical to TRBD1. TRBV6-7 is assigned to the ORF class and has an uncertain function. Unmatched junction bases numbered 2, after V lost 8 bases and J lost 5 bases. The CDR3 length is 11 residues. The CDR3: CASSGGTEAFF. The CDR3 bases are TGTGCCAGCTCAGGGGGAACTGAAGCTTTCTTT.

This clone was seen repeatedly, ten times or more. The rearrangement uses TRBV11-3 and TRBJ2-1; D might be TRBD1 or TRBD2, each matching 5 bases. CDR1 and CDR2 (germline): SGHNT, YENEEA. Deletions cut 2 bases from V and 4 bases from J, with 15 bases between. This CDR3 comprises 16 residues. In DNA form, the CDR3 reads TGTGCCAGCAGCTTAAGGGACCCCGAGGCATACAATGAGCAGTTCTTC. Its translation: CASSLRDPEAYNEQFF.

V is TRBV9 and J is TRBJ2-1, with 9 bases aligning to TRBD1. The CDR3 covers 16 residues. V lost 5 bases, J lost 12 bases, and 18 bases stayed unmatched. Per germline, CDR1 SGDLS and CDR2 YYNGEE. The CDR3 sequence is CASSELGQGSYRWQFF. CDR3 coding DNA: TGTGCCAGCAGTGAACTGGGACAGGGTTCTTACAGGTGGCAGTTCTTC.

This clone is labeled as medium-sized (0.01 to 0.1%). Here the CDR3 reads CASSVAASGWEQYF. CDR3 DNA: TGTGCCAGCAGCGTAGCCGCTTCGGGGTGGGAGCAGTACTTC. V and J are TRBV9 and TRBJ2-7; D might be TRBD2 (5 bases). The CDR3 extends over 14 amino acids. Germline V gene data show CDR1 as SGDLS and CDR2 as YYNGEE. The V end was cut by 0 bases, the J end by 7 bases, with 14 bases between.

This clone was observed at least ten times. The chain carries TRBV11-3 and TRBJ2-6; unclear D gene. This CDR3 is 17 amino acids long. V dropped 2 bases and J dropped 0 bases, with 11 bases sitting between them. The V gene's germline CDR1 is SGHNT and CDR2 YENEEA. CDR3 loop: CASSLSQSYSGANVLTF. As DNA, the CDR3 is TGTGCCAGCAGCTTATCTCAGAGCTACTCTGGGGCCAACGTCCTGACTTTC.

The chain carries TRBV5-1 and TRBJ2-7; the match to TRBD1 covers 9 bases. The germline CDR1 and CDR2 sequences are SGHRS and YFSETQ. Losses at the gene ends were 4 bases for V and 4 bases for J; bases not matched to a gene: 9. This CDR3 has 15 amino acids. In DNA, the CDR3 is TGCGCCAGCAGCCCTACCGGGACAGGGTCGTACGAGCAGTACTTC. This sequence encodes CASSPTGTGSYEQYF.

This clone appeared a single time. The chain has TRBV18 and TRBJ1-5; tentative D call: TRBD1 (6 bases). Germline V gene lookup returns CDR1 KGHSH and CDR2 LQKENI. The CDR3 has 16 residues. Trimming pared 2 bases from V and 2 bases from J, leaving 13 bases between. CDR3: CASSPSGKGGNQPQHF. In DNA, the CDR3 is TGTGCCAGCTCACCATCAGGCAAGGGGGGCAATCAGCCCCAGCATTTT.

This clone was counted ten times or more. J is TRBJ2-3 and V is TRBV11-3, with TRBD2 matching 11 bases. The ends lost 5 bases at V and 2 bases at J; junction bases unmatched: 6. Germline lookup yields CDR1 SGHNT and CDR2 YENEEA. The CDR3 runs 16 residues. The CDR3 nucleotides read TGTGCCAGCAGCCCGGGACTAGCGGAGTACACAGATACGCAGTATTTT. Protein sequence: CASSPGLAEYTDTQYF.

Only a few counts were recorded for this clone. In DNA form, the CDR3 reads TGCGCCAGCAGCCTCGGACAGGGGTCGAGAGAGACCCAGTACTTC. This sequence encodes CASSLGQGSRETQYF. The chain couples TRBV4-1 to TRBJ2-5; 9 bases map to TRBD1. V shed 4 bases, J shed 4 bases, and the junction held 7 bases outside the gene matches. The CDR3 extends over 15 amino acids. In germline, CDR1 is MGHRA, CDR2 YSYEKL.

This rearrangement joins TRBV16 to TRBJ2-3; D may correspond to TRBD1 or TRBD2 (5 bases each). In germline, CDR1 is KGHSY, CDR2 FQNENV. This CDR3 has 14 amino acids. The ends were cut back, 4 bases at V and 1 base at J, with 9 bases in the middle. The CDR3 protein is CASSPVGGTDTQYF. The CDR3 DNA reads TGTGCCAGCAGCCCCGTGGGGGGCACAGATACGCAGTATTTT.

This chain joins TRBV5-1 and TRBJ1-4; TRBD1 agrees at 8 bases. The CDR3 totals 16 residues. The V gene end was trimmed by 5 bases and the J gene end by 3 bases; junction bases not matched to a gene: 9. Per the germline V gene, CDR1 is SGHRS and CDR2 is YFSETQ. The CDR3 DNA is TGCGCCAGCAGTTTCGGGGGGACAGGAGCTAATGAAAAACTGTTTTTT. Encoded protein: CASSFGGTGANEKLFF.

The chain recombines TRBV6-1 with TRBJ1-2; unclear D gene. In germline, CDR1 is MNHNS, CDR2 SASEGT. Trimming removed 0 bases from V and 4 bases from J, with 12 bases in between. The CDR3 has 15 amino acids. The CDR3 loop reads CASSEAGVVVYGYTF. For the CDR3, the DNA is TGTGCCAGCAGTGAAGCTGGGGTTGTGGTCTATGGCTACACCTTC.